The 5 T cell receptor beta chains below all came from one sample that was sequenced in a study of PD-1 blockade in classical Hodgkin lymphoma. Profiling relied on immunoSEQ multiplex PCR, and the TCRdb table lists in-frame clones only, not all of them. The sample holds roughly 86,000 clones, 75% to 85% seen once. Sample time point: cycle 4 day 1 (C4D1), after 6 weeks of nivolumab. Autologous stem cell transplantation was followed by relapse in every patient, and brentuximab vedotin exposure varied. The material sequenced was peripheral blood mononuclear cells (PBMCs), taken before the fourth cycle of nivolumab. The receptors come from a human donor with classical Hodgkin lymphoma.

This clone was observed at least ten times. V is TRBV4-1 and J is TRBJ1-5; 9 bases line up with TRBD1. The CDR3 extends over 16 amino acids. Trimming at V came to 3 bases and at J to 2 bases, leaving 5 bases not matched to a gene. Germline lookup yields CDR1 MGHRA and CDR2 YSYEKL. The CDR3 spells CASSQGQGSGNQPQHF. The CDR3 bases are TGCGCCAGCAGCCAGGGACAGGGATCTGGCAATCAGCCCCAGCATTTT.

V gene TRBV19 combines with J gene TRBJ2-5; 7 bases map to TRBD1. With 7 bases clipped from V and 2 bases from J, the junction kept 16 bases outside the gene matches. Looked up from germline, CDR1 is LNHDA and CDR2 is SQIVND (reference sequence). The CDR3 covers 17 residues. Written as DNA, the CDR3 is TGTGCCAGTACCCCCCGCCGGGGACAGCCGTTACAAGAGACCCAGTACTTC. This sequence encodes CASTPRRGQPLQETQYF.

The chain carries TRBV19 and TRBJ2-3; 13 bases map to TRBD2. Germline trimming cut 8 bases from V and 4 bases from J; bases unmatched to any gene: 15. CDR1 is LNHDA and CDR2 is SQIVND in the germline V gene (reference sequence). The CDR3 covers 18 residues. The CDR3: CASEAPLGLAGSADTQYF. DNA of the CDR3: TGTGCCAGTGAAGCGCCCTTGGGACTAGCGGGAAGCGCAGATACGCAGTATTTT.

The chain employs TRBV19 and TRBJ2-6, with D unresolved. The CDR3 runs 16 residues. Germline V gives CDR1 LNHDA, CDR2 SQIVND (reference sequence). Deletions cut 1 base from V and 1 base from J, with 8 bases between. CDR3: CASSIGLGSGANVLTF. The CDR3 DNA follows: TGTGCCAGTAGTATAGGTCTGGGGTCTGGGGCCAACGTCCTGACTTTC.

V and J are TRBV28 and TRBJ1-2, with D possibly matching TRBD1 (5 bases). The CDR3 totals 15 residues. V was trimmed by 2 bases and J by 4 bases, leaving 14 bases between them. Germline V lookup: CDR1 MDHEN, CDR2 SYDVKM. This CDR3 is CASSLIPGLGYGYTF. The CDR3 DNA reads as TGTGCCAGCAGTTTAATCCCAGGGCTGGGCTATGGCTACACCTTC.